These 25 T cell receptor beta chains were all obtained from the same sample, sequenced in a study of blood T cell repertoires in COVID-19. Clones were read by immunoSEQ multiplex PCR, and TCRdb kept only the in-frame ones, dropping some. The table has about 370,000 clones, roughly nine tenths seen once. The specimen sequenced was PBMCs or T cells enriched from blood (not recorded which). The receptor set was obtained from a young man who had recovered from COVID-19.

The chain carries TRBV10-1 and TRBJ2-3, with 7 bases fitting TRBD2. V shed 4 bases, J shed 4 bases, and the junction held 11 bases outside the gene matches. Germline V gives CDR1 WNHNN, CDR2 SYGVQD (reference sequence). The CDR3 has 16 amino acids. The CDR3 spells CASSALLAGGADTQYF. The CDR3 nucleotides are TGCGCCAGCAGTGCTCTTTTAGCGGGCGGGGCAGATACGCAGTATTTT.

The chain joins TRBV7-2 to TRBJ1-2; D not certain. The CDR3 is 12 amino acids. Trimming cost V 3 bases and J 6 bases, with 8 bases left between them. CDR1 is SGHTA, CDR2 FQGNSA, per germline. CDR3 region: CASSLRANGYTF. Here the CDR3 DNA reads TGTGCCAGCAGCTTGAGAGCGAATGGCTACACCTTC.

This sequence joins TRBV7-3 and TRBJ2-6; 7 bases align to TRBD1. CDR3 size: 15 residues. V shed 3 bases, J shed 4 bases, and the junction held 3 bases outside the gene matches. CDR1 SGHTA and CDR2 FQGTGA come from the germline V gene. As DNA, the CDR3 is TGTGCCAGCAGCTTGACAGGGCTGGGGGCCAACGTCCTGACTTTC. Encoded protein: CASSLTGLGANVLTF.

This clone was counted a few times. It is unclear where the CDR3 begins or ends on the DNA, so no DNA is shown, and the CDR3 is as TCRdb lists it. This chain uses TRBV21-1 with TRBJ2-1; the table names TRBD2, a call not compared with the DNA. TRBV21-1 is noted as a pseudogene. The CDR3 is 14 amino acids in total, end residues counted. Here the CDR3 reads CASSSVAGGIEQFF.

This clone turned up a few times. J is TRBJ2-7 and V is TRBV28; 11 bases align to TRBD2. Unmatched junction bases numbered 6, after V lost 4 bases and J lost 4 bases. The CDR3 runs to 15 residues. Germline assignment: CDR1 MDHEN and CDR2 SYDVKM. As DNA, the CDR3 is TGTGCCAGCAGTTCTCCGGGACTAGCGGAATACGAGCAGTACTTC. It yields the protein CASSSPGLAEYEQYF.

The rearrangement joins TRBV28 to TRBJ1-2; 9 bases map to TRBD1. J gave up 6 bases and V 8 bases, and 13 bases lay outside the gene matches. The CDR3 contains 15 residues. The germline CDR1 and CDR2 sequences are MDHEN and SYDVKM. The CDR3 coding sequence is TGTGCCAGCCGGGGTCCGGGACAGGGTGTTCATGGCTACACCTTC. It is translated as CASRGPGQGVHGYTF.

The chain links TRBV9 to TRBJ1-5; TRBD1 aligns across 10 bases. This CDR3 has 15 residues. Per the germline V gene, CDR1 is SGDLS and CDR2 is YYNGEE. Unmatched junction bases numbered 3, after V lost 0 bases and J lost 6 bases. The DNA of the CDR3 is TGTGCCAGCAGCGTAGGACAGGGGGCAGGTCAGCCCCAGCATTTT. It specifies CASSVGQGAGQPQHF.

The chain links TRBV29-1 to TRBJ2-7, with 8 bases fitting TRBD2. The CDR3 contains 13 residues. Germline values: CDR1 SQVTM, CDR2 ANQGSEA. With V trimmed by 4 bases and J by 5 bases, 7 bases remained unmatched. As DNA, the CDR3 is TGCAGCGTTGCAGCGGGAGACGGTAACGAGCAGTACTTC. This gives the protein CSVAAGDGNEQYF.

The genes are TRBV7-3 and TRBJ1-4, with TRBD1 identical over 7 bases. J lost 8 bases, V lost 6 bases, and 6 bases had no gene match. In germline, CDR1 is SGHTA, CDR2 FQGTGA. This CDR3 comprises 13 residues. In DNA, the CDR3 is TGTGCCAGCAGTCCAGGGGGTGGAGAAAAACTGTTTTTT. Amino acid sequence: CASSPGGGEKLFF.

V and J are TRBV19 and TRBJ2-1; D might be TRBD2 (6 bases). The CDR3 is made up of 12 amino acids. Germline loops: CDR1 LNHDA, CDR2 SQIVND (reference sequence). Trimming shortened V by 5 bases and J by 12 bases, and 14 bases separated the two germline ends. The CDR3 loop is CASSEPPRGQFF. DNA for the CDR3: TGTGCCAGTAGTGAGCCCCCGCGGGGGCAGTTCTTC.

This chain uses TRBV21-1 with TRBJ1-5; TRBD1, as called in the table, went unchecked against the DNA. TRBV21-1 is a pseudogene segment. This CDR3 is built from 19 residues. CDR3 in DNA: TGTGCCAGCAGCCCCCCCTTAAGAACAGGGTTAAATAGCAATCAGCCCCAGCATTTT. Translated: CASSPPLRTGLNSNQPQHF.

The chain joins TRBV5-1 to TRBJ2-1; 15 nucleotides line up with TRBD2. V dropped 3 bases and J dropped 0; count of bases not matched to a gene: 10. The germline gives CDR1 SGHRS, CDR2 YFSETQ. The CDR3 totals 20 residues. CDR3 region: CASSSTGRTSGRGSYNEQFF. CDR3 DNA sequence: TGCGCCAGCAGCTCAACGGGGAGGACTAGCGGGAGGGGCTCCTACAATGAGCAGTTCTTC.

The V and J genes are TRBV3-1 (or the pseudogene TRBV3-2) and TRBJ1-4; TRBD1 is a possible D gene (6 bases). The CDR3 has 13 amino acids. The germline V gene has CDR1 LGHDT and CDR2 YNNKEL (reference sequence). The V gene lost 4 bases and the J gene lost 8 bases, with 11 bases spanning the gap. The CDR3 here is CASSLGGREKLFF. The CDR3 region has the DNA TGTGCCAGCAGCCTCGGGGGGCGGGAAAAACTGTTTTTT.

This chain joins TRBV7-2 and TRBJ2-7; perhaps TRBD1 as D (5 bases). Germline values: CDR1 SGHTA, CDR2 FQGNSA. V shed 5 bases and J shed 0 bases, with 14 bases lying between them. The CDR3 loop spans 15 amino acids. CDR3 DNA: TGTGCCAGCAGCCCCCACCCGACAGCCTCCTACGAGCAGTACTTC. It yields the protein CASSPHPTASYEQYF. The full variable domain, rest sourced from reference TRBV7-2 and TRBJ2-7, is GAGVSQSPSNKVTEKGKDVELRCDPISGHTALYWYRQSLGQGLEFLIYFQGNSAPDKSGLPSDRFSAERTGGSVSTLTIQRTQQEDSAVYLCASSPHPTASYEQYFGPGTRLTVT.

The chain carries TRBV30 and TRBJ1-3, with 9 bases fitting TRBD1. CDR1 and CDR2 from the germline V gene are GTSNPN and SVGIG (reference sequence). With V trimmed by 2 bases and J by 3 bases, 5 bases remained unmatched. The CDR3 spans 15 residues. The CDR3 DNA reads TGTGCCTGGAGTACAGGGGGCGCTGGTGGAAACACCATATATTTT. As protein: CAWSTGGAGGNTIYF.

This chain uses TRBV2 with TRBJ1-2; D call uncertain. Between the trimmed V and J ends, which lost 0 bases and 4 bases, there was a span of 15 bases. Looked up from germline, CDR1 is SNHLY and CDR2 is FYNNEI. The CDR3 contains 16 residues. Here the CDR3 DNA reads TGTGCCAGCAGTGAAGCGTGGGAGAGGTTTCCCTATGGCTACACCTTC. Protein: CASSEAWERFPYGYTF.

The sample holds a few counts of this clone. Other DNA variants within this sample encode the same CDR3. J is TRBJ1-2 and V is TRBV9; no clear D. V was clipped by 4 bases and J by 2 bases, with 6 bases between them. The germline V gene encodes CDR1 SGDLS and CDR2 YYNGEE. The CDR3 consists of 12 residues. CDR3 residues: CASSPSNYGYTF. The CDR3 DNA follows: TGTGCCAGCAGCCCTTCGAACTATGGCTACACCTTC.

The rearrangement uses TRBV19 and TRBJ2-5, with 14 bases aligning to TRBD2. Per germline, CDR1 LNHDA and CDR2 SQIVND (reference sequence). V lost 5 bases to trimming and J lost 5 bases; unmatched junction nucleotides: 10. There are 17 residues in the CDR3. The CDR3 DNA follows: TGTGCCAGTAGTTCGCTCGGACTAGCGGGAGGAGGGGAGACCCAGTACTTC. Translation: CASSSLGLAGGGETQYF.

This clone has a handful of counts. The CDR3 DNA follows: TGTGCCAGCTCACCGGGACAGGGGATATTTCAGCCCCAGCATTTT. Translating gives CASSPGQGIFQPQHF. The V call is TRBV18, the J call TRBJ1-5, with 10 bases that match TRBD1. The germline CDR1 and CDR2 sequences are KGHSH and LQKENI. J was trimmed by 6 bases and V by 3 bases; bases with no gene match: 5. The CDR3 has 15 residues.

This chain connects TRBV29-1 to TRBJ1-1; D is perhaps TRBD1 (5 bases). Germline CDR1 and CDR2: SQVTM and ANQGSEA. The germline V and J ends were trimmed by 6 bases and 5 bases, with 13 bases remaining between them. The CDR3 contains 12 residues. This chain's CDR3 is CSVLPGGTEAFF. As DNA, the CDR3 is TGCAGCGTGCTGCCTGGGGGGACTGAAGCTTTCTTT.

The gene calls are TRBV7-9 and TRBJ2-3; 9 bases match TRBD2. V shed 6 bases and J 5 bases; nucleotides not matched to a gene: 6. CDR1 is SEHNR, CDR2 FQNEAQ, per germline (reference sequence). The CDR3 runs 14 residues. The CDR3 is CASRGTSNLDTQYF. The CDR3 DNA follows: TGTGCCAGCAGAGGGACTAGCAACCTAGATACGCAGTATTTT.

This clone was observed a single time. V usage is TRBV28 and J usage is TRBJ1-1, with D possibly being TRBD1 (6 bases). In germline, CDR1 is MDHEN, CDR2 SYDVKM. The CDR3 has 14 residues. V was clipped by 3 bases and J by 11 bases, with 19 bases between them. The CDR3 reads CASSLATGVVYAFF. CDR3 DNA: TGTGCCAGCAGTTTGGCGACAGGAGTGGTGTATGCTTTCTTT.

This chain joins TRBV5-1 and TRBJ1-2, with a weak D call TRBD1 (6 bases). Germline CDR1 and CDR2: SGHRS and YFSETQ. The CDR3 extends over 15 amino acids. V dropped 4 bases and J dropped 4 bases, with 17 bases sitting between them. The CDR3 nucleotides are TGCGCCAGCAGCGCTGGGACGGGGACACTCTATGGCTACACCTTC. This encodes CASSAGTGTLYGYTF.

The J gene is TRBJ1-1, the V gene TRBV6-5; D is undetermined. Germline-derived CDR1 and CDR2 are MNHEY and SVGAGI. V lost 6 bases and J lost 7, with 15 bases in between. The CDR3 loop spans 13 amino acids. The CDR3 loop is CASSIDGRREAFF. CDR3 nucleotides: TGTGCCAGCAGCATAGACGGGAGACGTGAAGCTTTCTTT.

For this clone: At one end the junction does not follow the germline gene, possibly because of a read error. Written as DNA, the CDR3 is TGCAGTGCTGGTGGGACTAGGGCCCTCTTC. It yields the protein CSAGGTRALF. The chain links TRBV20-1 to TRBJ2-1, with 8 bases matching TRBD2. The CDR3 length is 10 residues. Germline-derived CDR1 and CDR2 are DFQATT and SNEGSKA (reference sequence).